Listed here are 22 T cell receptor beta chains from one sample, sequenced in a study of T cells after yellow fever vaccination. Each CDR3 protein gets one entry after TCRdb re-called the 5' RACE reads with MiXCR. The profile covers a few hundred thousand distinct CDR3 sequences, with approximately 4% appearing a single time and 20% to 25% taken by the ten largest. The material was PBMCs, obtained 5 days after the yellow fever booster vaccination. Receptors originate from a man between 18 and 35 years old who received the YFV17D yellow fever vaccine.

This clonotype was detected a few times. This CDR3 is CASSGGHETQYF. The CDR3 DNA follows: TGTGCCAGCAGTGGGGGGCATGAGACCCAGTACTTC. V and J are TRBV25-1 and TRBJ2-5; tentative D call: TRBD1 (6 bases). Deletions cut 4 bases from V and 5 bases from J, with 8 bases between. Germline V lookup: CDR1 MGHDK, CDR2 SYGVNS. The CDR3 sequence is 12 residues long.

The genes are TRBV10-3 and TRBJ2-2, with 7 bases fitting TRBD1. CDR3 length equals 16 residues. Trimming cost V 2 bases and J 6 bases; bases outside gene matches: 9. Germline loops: CDR1 ENHRY, CDR2 SYGVKD. The CDR3: CAISEVRDRGAGELFF. CDR3 nucleotides: TGTGCCATCAGTGAGGTACGGGACAGAGGAGCCGGGGAGCTGTTTTTT.

This clonotype was found a few times. The genes are TRBV10-3 and TRBJ1-5; 10 bases align to TRBD1. This CDR3 has 16 residues. J lost 4 bases, V lost 6 bases, and 9 bases had no gene match. Germline CDR1 and CDR2: ENHRY and SYGVKD. The CDR3 DNA sequence: TGTGCCATCAGCGGCTCCGGGACAGGGGCTAATCAGCCCCAGCATTTT. Its translation is CAISGSGTGANQPQHF.

The V and J genes are TRBV27 and TRBJ2-7, with 10 bases fitting TRBD1. The ends lost 2 bases at V and 6 bases at J; junction bases unmatched: 4. The length of the CDR3 is 14 residues. The germline gives CDR1 MNHEY, CDR2 SMNVEV (reference sequence). The CDR3 DNA sequence: TGTGCCAGCAGTTTAGTCGGGACAGGGGTCGAGCAGTACTTC. This gives the protein CASSLVGTGVEQYF.

This clonotype was counted at least ten times. The chain carries TRBV19 and TRBJ1-1; weak D call: TRBD1 (5 bases). V was pared by 7 bases and J by 3 bases, with 15 bases between. CDR1 LNHDA and CDR2 SQIVND come from the germline V gene (reference sequence). The CDR3 runs 14 residues. The CDR3 region is CASISREFDTEAFF. CDR3 bases: TGTGCCAGTATTAGCAGGGAGTTTGACACTGAAGCTTTCTTT.

This clonotype occurred a few times. The chain links TRBV20-1 to TRBJ1-4; TRBD1 agrees at 9 bases. The CDR3 has 13 residues. V was clipped by 7 bases and J by 3 bases; unmatched bases: 3. Germline loops: CDR1 DFQATT, CDR2 SNEGSKA (reference sequence). The CDR3 loop is CSVWDRANEKLFF. The CDR3, as DNA: TGCAGTGTATGGGACAGGGCTAATGAAAAACTGTTTTTT.

This clonotype was recorded a few times. The V call is TRBV7-9, the J call TRBJ1-1; tentatively, D is TRBD1 (5 bases). Per the germline V gene, CDR1 is SEHNR and CDR2 is FQNEAQ (reference sequence). The germline V and J ends were trimmed by 3 bases and 0 bases, with 17 bases remaining between them. CDR3 length: 17 amino acids. This CDR3 is CASSFPFNGGMNTEAFF. The CDR3 DNA reads as TGTGCCAGCAGCTTCCCTTTCAATGGGGGTATGAACACTGAAGCTTTCTTT.

This chain links TRBV29-1 with TRBJ1-2, with TRBD1 identical over 8 bases. This CDR3 comprises 13 residues. Germline loops: CDR1 SQVTM, CDR2 ANQGSEA. V dropped 2 bases and J dropped 8; count of bases not matched to a gene: 7. The CDR3 reads CSVEPQDRGGYTF. The CDR3 coding sequence is TGCAGCGTTGAACCGCAAGACAGGGGAGGCTACACCTTC.

A few counts support this clonotype. The chain is built from TRBV25-1 and TRBJ1-2; D call uncertain. Trimming shortened V by 1 base and J by 8 bases, and 17 bases separated the two germline ends. In germline, CDR1 is MGHDK, CDR2 SYGVNS. This CDR3 spans 15 amino acids. Written as DNA, the CDR3 is TGTGCCAGCAGTGAATTAGGGCAGCCTAAGGTCGGCTACACCTTC. Translated: CASSELGQPKVGYTF.

This clonotype was observed many times. The chain uses TRBV5-1 and TRBJ2-1; maybe TRBD2 (6 bases). The V end lost 4 bases, the J end lost 4 bases, and 18 bases lay between the germline ends. Germline loops: CDR1 SGHRS, CDR2 YFSETQ. This CDR3 has 16 amino acids. The CDR3 DNA follows: TGCGCCAGCAGCCCGGGACTCCACTCGTTGTACAATGAGCAGTTCTTC. Translation: CASSPGLHSLYNEQFF.

The chain recombines TRBV12-3 or TRBV12-4 with TRBJ1-3; TRBD1 might be the D (6 bases). V lost 6 bases and J 7 bases, leaving 16 bases between the germline ends. The CDR3 has 14 residues. The CDR3 reads CASSKQGIFNTIYF. In DNA, the CDR3 is TGTGCCAGCAGCAAACAGGGAATTTTTAACACCATATATTTT.

This clonotype was seen a handful of times. The chain uses TRBV5-5 and TRBJ1-1; 8 bases map to TRBD1. The CDR3 totals 17 residues. CDR1 SGHKS and CDR2 YYEKEE come from the germline V gene (reference sequence). V shed 0 bases and J 1 base; nucleotides not matched to a gene: 8. The CDR3 DNA reads as TGTGCCAGCAGCTTGGAGGGACAGGCTGACCCGAACACTGAAGCTTTCTTT. The encoded protein is CASSLEGQADPNTEAFF.

The chain combines TRBV7-2 with TRBJ1-2, with D hard to call. V dropped 5 bases and J dropped 0 bases, with 10 bases sitting between them. Germline CDR1 is SGHTA and CDR2 is FQGNSA. The CDR3 has 14 residues. The CDR3 region is CASSPRLANYGYTF. CDR3 in DNA: TGTGCCAGCAGCCCCAGGCTAGCTAACTATGGCTACACCTTC.

In its sample, this clonotype was seen many times. J is TRBJ2-5 and V is TRBV11-2, with D possibly matching TRBD2 (5 bases). V was clipped by 4 bases and J by 1 base, with 10 bases between them. The germline V gene encodes CDR1 SGHAT and CDR2 FQNNGV. The CDR3 sequence is 14 residues long. The DNA for the CDR3 is TGTGCCAGCAGCTGGAGGACCACCCAAGAGACCCAGTACTTC. Its protein is CASSWRTTQETQYF.

This clonotype turned up a few times. The J gene is TRBJ1-5, the V gene TRBV20-1; unclear D gene. The germline V gene encodes CDR1 DFQATT and CDR2 SNEGSKA (reference sequence). V was clipped by 0 bases and J by 4 bases, with 13 bases between them. This CDR3 has 15 residues. For the CDR3, the DNA is TGCAGTGCTAGAGATCCTGGCAGTCTGAATCAGCCCCAGCATTTT. This codes for CSARDPGSLNQPQHF.

In its sample, this clonotype was seen many times. The genes are TRBV28 and TRBJ2-7; 8 bases line up with TRBD2. With 4 bases clipped from V and 2 bases from J, the junction kept 4 bases outside the gene matches. Germline CDR1 and CDR2: MDHEN and SYDVKM. This CDR3 region has 14 residues. The CDR3 region is CASSSAGGPYEQYV. The CDR3 nucleotides are TGTGCCAGCAGTTCCGCGGGGGGACCCTACGAGCAGTACGTC.

CDR3 DNA: TGCGCCAGCAGCTTGGGTACAGGGGCGGACACCGGGGAGCTGTTTTTT. Encoded protein: CASSLGTGADTGELFF. The chain couples TRBV5-1 to TRBJ2-2; 7 nucleotides match TRBD1. Germline assignment: CDR1 SGHRS and CDR2 YFSETQ. CDR3 size: 16 residues. J gave up 3 bases and V 0 bases, and 5 bases lay outside the gene matches.

This clonotype was seen a handful of times. The gene calls are TRBV11-2 and TRBJ2-7, with 13 positions matching TRBD2. Unmatched junction bases numbered 4, after V lost 1 base and J lost 4 bases. This CDR3 is 16 amino acids long. Per the germline V gene, CDR1 is SGHAT and CDR2 is FQNNGV. The CDR3 is CASSLVTSGGRYEQYF. CDR3 DNA sequence: TGTGCCAGCAGCTTAGTGACTAGCGGGGGGAGGTACGAGCAGTACTTC.

This clonotype was recorded many times. The genes are TRBV10-3 and TRBJ1-2, with a weak D call TRBD1 (5 bases). Germline-derived CDR1 and CDR2 are ENHRY and SYGVKD. The V end lost 4 bases, the J end lost 8 bases, and 14 bases lay between the germline ends. The CDR3 loop spans 13 amino acids. DNA of the CDR3: TGTGCCATCAGTGGAGTGACAGCGGCCGGCTACACCTTC. It specifies CAISGVTAAGYTF.

This clonotype has a handful of counts. V and J are TRBV7-9 and TRBJ2-3; D gene unclear. V was cut by 1 base and J by 3 bases, with 11 bases left in between. The V gene's germline CDR1 is SEHNR and CDR2 FQNEAQ (reference sequence). The CDR3 has 15 residues. The CDR3 DNA reads TGTGCCAGCAGCTTAGACCCCCTCCCGACAGATACGCAGTATTTT. This sequence encodes CASSLDPLPTDTQYF.

This clonotype was detected ten times or more. This chain uses TRBV18 with TRBJ2-7, with D perhaps TRBD1 (6 bases). The CDR3 length is 14 residues. Germline V lookup: CDR1 KGHSH, CDR2 LQKENI. The germline V and J ends were trimmed by 4 bases and 1 base, with 11 bases remaining between them. The CDR3 reads CASSLTGTSYEQYF. The CDR3 DNA reads as TGTGCCAGCTCACTTACAGGGACGTCCTACGAGCAGTACTTC.

The chain joins TRBV7-8 to TRBJ2-5, with 8 bases identical to TRBD2. V lost 4 bases, J lost 5 bases, and 9 bases stayed unmatched. Per the germline V gene, CDR1 is SGHVS and CDR2 is FQNEAQ. The CDR3 length is 15 residues. Here the CDR3 DNA reads TGTGCCAGCAGCTATCCGGGACTAGGATCTGAGACCCAGTACTTC. This codes for CASSYPGLGSETQYF.